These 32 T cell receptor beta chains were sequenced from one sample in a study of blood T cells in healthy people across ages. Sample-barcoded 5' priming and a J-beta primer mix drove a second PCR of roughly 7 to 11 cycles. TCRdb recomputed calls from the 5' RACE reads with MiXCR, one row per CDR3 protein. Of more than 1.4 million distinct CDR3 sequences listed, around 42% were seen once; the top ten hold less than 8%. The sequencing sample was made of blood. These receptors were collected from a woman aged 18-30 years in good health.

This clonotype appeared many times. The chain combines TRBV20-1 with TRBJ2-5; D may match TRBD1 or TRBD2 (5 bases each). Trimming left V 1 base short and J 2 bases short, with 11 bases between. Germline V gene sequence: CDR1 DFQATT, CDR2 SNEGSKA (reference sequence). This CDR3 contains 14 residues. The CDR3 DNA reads TGCAGTGCTAGAGCACGGGACCCACAAGAGACCCAGTACTTC. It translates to CSARARDPQETQYF.

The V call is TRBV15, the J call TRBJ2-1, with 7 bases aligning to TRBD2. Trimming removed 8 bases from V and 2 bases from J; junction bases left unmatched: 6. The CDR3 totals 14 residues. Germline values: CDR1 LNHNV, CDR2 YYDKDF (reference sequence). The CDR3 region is CATAERGAYNEQFF. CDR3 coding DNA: TGTGCCACCGCAGAGCGGGGAGCCTACAATGAGCAGTTCTTC.

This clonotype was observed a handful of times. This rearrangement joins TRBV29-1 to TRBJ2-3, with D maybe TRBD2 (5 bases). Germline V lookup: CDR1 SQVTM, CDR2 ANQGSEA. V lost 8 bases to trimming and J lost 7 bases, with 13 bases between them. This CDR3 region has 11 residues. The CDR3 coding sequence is TGCAGCTCCGAAGGACTTTATACGCAGTATTTT. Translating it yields CSSEGLYTQYF.

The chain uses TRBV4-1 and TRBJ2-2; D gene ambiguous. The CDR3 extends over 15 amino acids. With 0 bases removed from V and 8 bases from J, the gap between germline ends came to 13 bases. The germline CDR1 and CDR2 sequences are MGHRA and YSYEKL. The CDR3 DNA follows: TGCGCCAGCAGCCAAGATCAGTTCGCGCGGGGGGAGCTGTTTTTT. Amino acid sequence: CASSQDQFARGELFF.

The CDR3 loop reads CSALDGSNYGYTF. In nucleotides, the CDR3 is TGCAGTGCCTTAGACGGATCTAACTATGGCTACACCTTC. The chain links TRBV20-1 to TRBJ1-2; D not resolved. Germline V CDR1 and CDR2: DFQATT, SNEGSKA (reference sequence). The CDR3 loop spans 13 amino acids. Trimming stripped 6 bases from V and 0 bases from J, with 11 bases between.

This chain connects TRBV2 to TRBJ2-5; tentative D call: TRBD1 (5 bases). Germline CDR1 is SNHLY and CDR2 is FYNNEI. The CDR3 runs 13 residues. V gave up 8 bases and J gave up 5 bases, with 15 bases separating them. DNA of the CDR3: TGTGCCAGCCCTGGGGCAGGGTTGGAGACCCAGTACTTC. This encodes CASPGAGLETQYF.

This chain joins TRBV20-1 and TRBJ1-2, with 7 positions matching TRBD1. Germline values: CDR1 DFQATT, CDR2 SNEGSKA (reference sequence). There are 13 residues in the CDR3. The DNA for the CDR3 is TGCACCCTCTCCCGACAGGGCGACTATGGCTACACCTTC. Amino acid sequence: CTLSRQGDYGYTF.

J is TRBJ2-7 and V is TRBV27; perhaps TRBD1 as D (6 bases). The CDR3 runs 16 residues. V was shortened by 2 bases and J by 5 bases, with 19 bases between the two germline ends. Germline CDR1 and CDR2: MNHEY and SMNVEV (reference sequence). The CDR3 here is CASSLPHKGEGDEQYF. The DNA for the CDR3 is TGTGCCAGCAGTTTACCCCACAAGGGGGAAGGGGACGAGCAGTACTTC.

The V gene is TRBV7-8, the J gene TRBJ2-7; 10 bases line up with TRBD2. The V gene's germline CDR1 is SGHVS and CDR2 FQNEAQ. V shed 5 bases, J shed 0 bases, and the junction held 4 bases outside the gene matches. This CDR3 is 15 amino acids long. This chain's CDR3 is CASSHSGGTSYEQYF. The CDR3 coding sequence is TGTGCCAGCAGCCATAGCGGGGGGACCTCCTACGAGCAGTACTTC.

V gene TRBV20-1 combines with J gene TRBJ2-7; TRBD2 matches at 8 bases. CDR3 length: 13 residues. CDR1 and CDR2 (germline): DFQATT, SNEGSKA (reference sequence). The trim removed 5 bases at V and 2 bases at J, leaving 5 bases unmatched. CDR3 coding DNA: TGCAGTGCTCGTAGCGGGGCGACCTACGAGCAGTACTTC. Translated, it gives CSARSGATYEQYF.

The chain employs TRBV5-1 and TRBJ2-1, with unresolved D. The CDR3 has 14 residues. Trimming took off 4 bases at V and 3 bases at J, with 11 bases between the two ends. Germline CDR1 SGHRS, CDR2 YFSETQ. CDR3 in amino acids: CASSPGSVYNEQFF. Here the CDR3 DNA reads TGCGCCAGCAGCCCGGGCAGCGTCTACAATGAGCAGTTCTTC.

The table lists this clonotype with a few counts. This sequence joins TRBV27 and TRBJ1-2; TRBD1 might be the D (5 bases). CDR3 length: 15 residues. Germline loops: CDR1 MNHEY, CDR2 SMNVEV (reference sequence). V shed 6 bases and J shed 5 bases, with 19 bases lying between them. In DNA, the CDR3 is TGTGCCAGCAGCCTTAGCGTGGGGGTTGGGTATGGCTACACCTTC. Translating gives CASSLSVGVGYGYTF.

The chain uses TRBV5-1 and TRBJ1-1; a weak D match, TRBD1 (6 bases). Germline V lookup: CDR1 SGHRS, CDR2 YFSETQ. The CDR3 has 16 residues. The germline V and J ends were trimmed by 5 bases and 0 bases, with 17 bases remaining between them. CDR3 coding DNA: TGCGCCAGCAGGGGGGCCGAGCGGTGGGTGAACACTGAAGCTTTCTTT. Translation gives CASRGAERWVNTEAFF.

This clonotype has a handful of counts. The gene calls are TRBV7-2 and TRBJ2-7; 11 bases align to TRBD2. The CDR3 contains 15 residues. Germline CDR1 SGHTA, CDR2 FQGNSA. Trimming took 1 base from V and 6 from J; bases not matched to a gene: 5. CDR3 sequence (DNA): TGTGCCAGCAGCTTAGGCACTAGCGGGAGCCGCGAGCAGTACTTC. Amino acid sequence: CASSLGTSGSREQYF.

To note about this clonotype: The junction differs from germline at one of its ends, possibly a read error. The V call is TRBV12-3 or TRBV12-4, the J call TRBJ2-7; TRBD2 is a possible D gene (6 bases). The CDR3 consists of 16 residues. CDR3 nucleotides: TGTGCCAGCAGTCCTTCCGCGGGGACTTCCTCCCACGAGCAGTACTTC. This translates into CASSPSAGTSSHEQYF.

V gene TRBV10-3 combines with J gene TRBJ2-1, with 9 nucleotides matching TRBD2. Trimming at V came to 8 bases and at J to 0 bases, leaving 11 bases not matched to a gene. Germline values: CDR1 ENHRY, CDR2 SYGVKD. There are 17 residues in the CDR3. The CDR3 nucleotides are TGTGCCATCCAGGGGTCTAGCGGGGACAGCTCCTACAATGAGCAGTTCTTC. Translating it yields CAIQGSSGDSSYNEQFF.

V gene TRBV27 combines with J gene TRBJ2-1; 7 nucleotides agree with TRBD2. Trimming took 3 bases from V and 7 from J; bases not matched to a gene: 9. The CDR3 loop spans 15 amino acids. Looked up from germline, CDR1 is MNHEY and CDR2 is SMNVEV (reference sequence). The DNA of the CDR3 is TGTGCCAGCAGTTTCACCGCGCGGGAGTGGAATGAGCAGTTCTTC. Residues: CASSFTAREWNEQFF.

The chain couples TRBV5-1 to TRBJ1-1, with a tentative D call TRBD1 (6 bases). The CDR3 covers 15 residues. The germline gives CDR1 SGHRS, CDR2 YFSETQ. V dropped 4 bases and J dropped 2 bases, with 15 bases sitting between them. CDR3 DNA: TGCGCCAGCAGCAGCGTCCAGGGGCTTAACACTGAAGCTTTCTTT. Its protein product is CASSSVQGLNTEAFF.

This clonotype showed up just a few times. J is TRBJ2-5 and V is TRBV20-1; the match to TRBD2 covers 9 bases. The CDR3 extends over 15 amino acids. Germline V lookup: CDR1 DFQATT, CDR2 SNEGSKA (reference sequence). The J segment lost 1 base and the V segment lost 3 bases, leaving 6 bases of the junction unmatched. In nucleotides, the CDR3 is TGCAGTGCTAGTTTAGCGGGGGTCCTCCAAGAGACCCAGTACTTC. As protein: CSASLAGVLQETQYF.

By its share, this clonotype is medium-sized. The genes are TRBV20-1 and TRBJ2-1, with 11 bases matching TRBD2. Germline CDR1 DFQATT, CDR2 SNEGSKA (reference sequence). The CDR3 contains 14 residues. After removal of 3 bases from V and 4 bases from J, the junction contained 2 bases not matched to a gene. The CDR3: CSASGTSGYNEQFF. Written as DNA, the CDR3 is TGCAGTGCTAGTGGGACTAGCGGATACAATGAGCAGTTCTTC.

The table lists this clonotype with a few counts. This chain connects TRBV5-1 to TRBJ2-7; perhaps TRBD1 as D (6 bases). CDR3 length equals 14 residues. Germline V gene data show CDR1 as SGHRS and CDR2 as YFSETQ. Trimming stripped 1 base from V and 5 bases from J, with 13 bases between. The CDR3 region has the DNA TGCGCCAGCAGCTTGAGAGACAGGTACGACGAGCAGTACTTC. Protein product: CASSLRDRYDEQYF.

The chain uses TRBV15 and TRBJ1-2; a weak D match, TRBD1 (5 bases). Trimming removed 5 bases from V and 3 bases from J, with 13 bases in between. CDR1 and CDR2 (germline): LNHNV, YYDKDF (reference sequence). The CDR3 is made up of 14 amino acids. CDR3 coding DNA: TGTGCCACCAGCGCAGGGCTGGTAGACTATGGCTACACCTTC. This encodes CATSAGLVDYGYTF. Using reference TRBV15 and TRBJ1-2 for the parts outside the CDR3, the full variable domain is DAMVIQNPRYQVTQFGKPVTLSCSQTLNHNVMYWYQQKSSQAPKLLFHYYDKDFNNEADTPDNFQSRRPNTSFCFLDIRSPGLGDTAMYLCATSAGLVDYGYTFGSGTRLTVV.

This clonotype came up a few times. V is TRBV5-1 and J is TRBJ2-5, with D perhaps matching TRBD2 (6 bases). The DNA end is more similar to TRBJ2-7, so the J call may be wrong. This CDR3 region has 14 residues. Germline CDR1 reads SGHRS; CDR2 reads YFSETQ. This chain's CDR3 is CASSFSGPADEQYF. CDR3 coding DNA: TGCGCCAGCAGCTTTAGCGGTCCAGCGGACGAGCAGTACTTC.

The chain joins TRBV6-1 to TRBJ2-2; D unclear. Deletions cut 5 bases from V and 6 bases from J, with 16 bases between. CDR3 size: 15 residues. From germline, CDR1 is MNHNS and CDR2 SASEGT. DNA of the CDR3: TGTGCCAGCAGTCCCCGTAAGGTAGAGGCCGGGGAGCTGTTTTTT. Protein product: CASSPRKVEAGELFF.

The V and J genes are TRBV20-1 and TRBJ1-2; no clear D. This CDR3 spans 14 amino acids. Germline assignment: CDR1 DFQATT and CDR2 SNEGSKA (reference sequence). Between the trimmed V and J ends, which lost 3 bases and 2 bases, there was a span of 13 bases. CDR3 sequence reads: CSARGVSHNYGYTF. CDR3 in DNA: TGCAGTGCTAGGGGCGTTTCACACAACTATGGCTACACCTTC.

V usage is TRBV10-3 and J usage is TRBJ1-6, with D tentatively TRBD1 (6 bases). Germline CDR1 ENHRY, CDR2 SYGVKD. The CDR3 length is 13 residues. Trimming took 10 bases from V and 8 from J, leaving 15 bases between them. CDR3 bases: TGTGCCACCACAGGGCTGCAGGATTCACCCCTCCACTTT. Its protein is CATTGLQDSPLHF.

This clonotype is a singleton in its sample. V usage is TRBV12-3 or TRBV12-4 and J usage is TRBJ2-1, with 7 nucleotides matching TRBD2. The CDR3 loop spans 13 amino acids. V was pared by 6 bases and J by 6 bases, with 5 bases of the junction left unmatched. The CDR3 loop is CASRETSSNEQFF. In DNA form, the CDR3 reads TGTGCCAGCAGGGAGACTAGCAGCAATGAGCAGTTCTTC.

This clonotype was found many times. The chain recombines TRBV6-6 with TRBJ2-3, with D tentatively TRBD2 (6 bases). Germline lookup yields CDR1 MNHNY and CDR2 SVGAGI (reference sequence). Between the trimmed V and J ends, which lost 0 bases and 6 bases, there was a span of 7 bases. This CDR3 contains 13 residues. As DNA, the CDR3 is TGTGCCAGCAGTTACTCTCTAGCGGATACGCAGTATTTT. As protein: CASSYSLADTQYF.

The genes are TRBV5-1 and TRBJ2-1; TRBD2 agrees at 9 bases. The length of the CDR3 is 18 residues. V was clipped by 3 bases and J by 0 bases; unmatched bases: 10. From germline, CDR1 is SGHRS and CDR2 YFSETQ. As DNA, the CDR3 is TGCGCCAGCAGCTCGCTGACTAGCGGCCTCAGCTCCTACAATGAGCAGTTCTTC. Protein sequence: CASSSLTSGLSSYNEQFF.

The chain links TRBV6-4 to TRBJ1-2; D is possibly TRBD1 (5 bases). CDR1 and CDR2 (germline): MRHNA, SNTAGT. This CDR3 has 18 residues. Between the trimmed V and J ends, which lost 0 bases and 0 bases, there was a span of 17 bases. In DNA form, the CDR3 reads TGTGCCAGCAGTGACTCAGGGACTCTCCCGTTAGCTAACTATGGCTACACCTTC. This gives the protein CASSDSGTLPLANYGYTF.

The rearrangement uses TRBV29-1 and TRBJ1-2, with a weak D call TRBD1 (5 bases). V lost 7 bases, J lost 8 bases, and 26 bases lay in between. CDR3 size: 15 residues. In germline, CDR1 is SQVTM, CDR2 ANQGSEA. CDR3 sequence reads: CSAGISGGTAWGYTF. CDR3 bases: TGCAGCGCTGGGATTTCGGGTGGGACGGCGTGGGGCTACACCTTC.

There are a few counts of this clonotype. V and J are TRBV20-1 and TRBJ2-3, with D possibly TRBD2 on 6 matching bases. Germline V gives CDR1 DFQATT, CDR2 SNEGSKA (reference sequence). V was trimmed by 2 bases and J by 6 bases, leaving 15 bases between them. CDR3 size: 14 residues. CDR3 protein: CSARSTRGVDTQYF. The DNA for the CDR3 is TGCAGTGCTAGATCGACTAGAGGGGTGGATACGCAGTATTTT.